Included here is one T cell receptor (beta chain) sequence, with context. CDR1 is GTSNPN, CDR2 SVGIG, per germline (reference sequence). V was cut by 5 bases and J by 2 bases, with 7 bases left in between. This CDR3 has 13 residues. The data belong to a study of blood T cell repertoires in COVID-19. Study information: The United States, Italy and Spain were the sources of the acute and convalescent COVID-19 samples. T cells, B-cell-depleted T cells, or PBMCs supplied cDNA or gDNA.

Per the original data handling: Scientists estimated how many nucleated cells there were by amplifying reference gene primers. The table came from immunoSEQ multiplex PCR; TCRdb's copy has only in-frame clones and leaves some out. V and J calls and clone size are those listed in that table; D and trimming were worked out from the DNA. The sample lists 240,000 or so clones, 70% to 75% occurring once. The TCR sequence derives from a woman of 80 years or more with acute or convalescent COVID-19. Sequenced sample: peripheral blood. The rearrangement uses TRBV30 and TRBJ1-6; D ambiguous. CDR3 sequence (DNA): TGTGCCTGGGGGAGGCCCTATAATTCACCCCTCCACTTT. Translating it yields CAWGRPYNSPLHF.